This paragraph reports one TCR beta chain. This sample was taken from a study of OX40 agonist ivuxolimab in advanced cancers. Losses at the gene ends were 4 bases for V and 1 base for J; bases not matched to a gene: 15. The CDR3 extends over 19 amino acids. Germline V gene lookup returns CDR1 SGDLS and CDR2 YYNGEE. Only in-frame clones appear in the TCRdb table, and some are missing; sequencing was by immunoSEQ multiplex PCR. Here the sample spans about 77,000 clones, about 94% being singletons. Sequenced material: CD4+ or CD8+ T cells sorted from blood, taken in a trial of the OX40 agonist ivuxolimab. The gene calls are TRBV9 and TRBJ1-1; the match to TRBD1 covers 11 bases. The origin of this receptor is an adult with an advanced solid tumor such as melanoma, head and neck, liver or kidney cancer. CDR3 sequence (DNA): TGTGCCAGCAGCCAGAGGAGGGACAGGGGGGCTTCCGAGAACACTGAAGCTTTCTTT. Translating it yields CASSQRRDRGASENTEAFF.